This T cell receptor beta chain was captured in a study of T cells in Graves' hyperthyroidism and ophthalmopathy. Study-wide background: Peripheral blood was collected at initial diagnosis, before any treatment.

Amplification of TCR beta CDR3 regions was performed using RNA transcripts as template. The TCR CDR3 first-round RT-PCR relied on the HTBI primer set. Via MiXCR, TCRdb re-called the multiplex PCR reads, giving one row per CDR3 protein. The table has 700,000 to 850,000 distinct CDR3 sequences, just over 35% seen once. An absence of ophthalmopathy progression within 18 months meant stable Graves' hyperthyroidism. Source material for PBMCs was 10 ml fresh peripheral blood. Trimming left V 2 bases short and J 6 bases short, with 13 bases between. This CDR3 spans 15 amino acids. Germline-derived CDR1 and CDR2 are LNHDA and SQIVND (reference sequence).

This clonotype was obtained from a woman aged 40 to 50 with Graves' hyperthyroidism. This chain joins TRBV19 and TRBJ1-4; D gene uncertain. Sequencing used blood. The CDR3 region is CASSISGPRHEKLFF. Written as DNA, the CDR3 is TGTGCCAGTAGTATATCTGGCCCGCGGCATGAAAAACTGTTTTTT.